The 15 T cell receptor beta chains below all came from one sample that was sequenced in a study of cytomegalovirus exposure and HLA in healthy donors. Amplification used 60 Vbeta primers and 13 Jbeta primers. Repertoires were generated with immunoSEQ multiplex PCR, while TCRdb's copy carries only in-frame clones and drops some. The sample yields 100,000 to 150,000 clones, 80% to 85% seen once. Sequences were obtained from PBMCs. The receptors were sampled from a woman in her forties or fifties in good health and CMV-seropositive.

This chain joins TRBV4-2 and TRBJ2-5; possible D gene TRBD1, 6 bases. This CDR3 spans 14 amino acids. CDR1 is LGHNA, CDR2 YNFKEQ, per germline. V lost 5 bases and J 2 bases, leaving 12 bases between the germline ends. The CDR3 DNA is TGTGCCAGCAGCACCCGGGACACACAAGAGACCCAGTACTTC. As protein: CASSTRDTQETQYF.

V usage is TRBV29-1 and J usage is TRBJ2-7; 7 bases agree with TRBD2. This CDR3 contains 15 residues. Germline lookup yields CDR1 SQVTM and CDR2 ANQGSEA. V was pared by 7 bases and J by 2 bases, with 14 bases of the junction left unmatched. CDR3 bases: TGCAGCGCCAGGAGTGCGGGAGCTATAACCTACGAGCAGTACTTC. Residues: CSARSAGAITYEQYF.

The chain uses TRBV5-1 and TRBJ1-1; D uncertain. The V end was cut by 1 base, the J end by 1 base, with 11 bases between. Looked up from germline, CDR1 is SGHRS and CDR2 is YFSETQ. The CDR3 sequence is 15 residues long. The CDR3 loop is CASSLNSGGNTEAFF. The CDR3 DNA follows: TGCGCCAGCAGCTTGAATTCGGGAGGGAACACTGAAGCTTTCTTT.

The chain carries TRBV28 and TRBJ1-1; a possible D gene is TRBD1 (6 bases). With 5 bases removed from V and 4 bases from J, the gap between germline ends came to 20 bases. Germline CDR1 reads MDHEN; CDR2 reads SYDVKM. The CDR3 runs 16 residues. The CDR3 reads CASSDPAGGQGTEAFF. The CDR3, as DNA: TGTGCCAGCAGTGACCCCGCGGGGGGGCAGGGCACTGAAGCTTTCTTT.

The gene calls are TRBV28 and TRBJ2-2; 11 nucleotides line up with TRBD1. Germline-derived CDR1 and CDR2 are MDHEN and SYDVKM. V trimming: 9 bases; J trimming: 8 bases; junction bases outside the gene matches: 11. This CDR3 spans 15 amino acids. DNA of the CDR3: TGTGCCAGTGCGACGGGACAGGGGGAATCGGGGGAGCTGTTTTTT. This gives the protein CASATGQGESGELFF. Full variable domain (rest looked up from reference TRBV28 and TRBJ2-2): DVKVTQSSRYLVKRTGEKVFLECVQDMDHENMFWYRQDPGLGLRLIYFSYDVKMKEKGDIPEGYSVSREKKERFSLILESASTNQTSMYLCASATGQGESGELFFGEGSRLTVL.

This sequence joins TRBV6-5 and TRBJ2-1; no definite D call. The V end was cut by 3 bases, the J end by 7 bases, with 13 bases between. The CDR3 totals 14 residues. Germline CDR1 MNHEY, CDR2 SVGAGI. The CDR3 here is CASSYRSGSNEQFF. Written as DNA, the CDR3 is TGTGCCAGCAGTTATAGGTCAGGTTCGAATGAGCAGTTCTTC.

The rearrangement joins TRBV2 to TRBJ1-2; a possible D gene is TRBD1 (6 bases). The CDR3 totals 14 residues. Germline values: CDR1 SNHLY, CDR2 FYNNEI. V gave up 1 base and J gave up 4 bases, with 10 bases separating them. CDR3 DNA sequence: TGTGCCAGCAGTGAAGGGGGGCGCGGCTATGGCTACACCTTC. As protein: CASSEGGRGYGYTF.

The genes are TRBV11-2 and TRBJ1-2; the match to TRBD1 covers 7 bases. The junction had 8 bases not matched to a gene; V was cut back by 4 bases and J by 3 bases. Germline CDR1 reads SGHAT; CDR2 reads FQNNGV. The CDR3 spans 15 residues. CDR3 in amino acids: CASSYPDRVDYGYTF. The CDR3 nucleotides read TGTGCCAGCAGCTACCCCGACAGGGTGGACTATGGCTACACCTTC.

V and J are TRBV28 and TRBJ2-3, with 11 bases aligning to TRBD1. From germline, CDR1 is MDHEN and CDR2 SYDVKM. The CDR3 sequence is 16 residues long. V was pared by 7 bases and J by 4 bases, with 10 bases of the junction left unmatched. The CDR3 coding sequence is TGTGCCAGCACCCACCCCGGGACAGGGGGGGCAGATACGCAGTATTTT. Its translation is CASTHPGTGGADTQYF.

This chain joins TRBV18 and TRBJ1-1; D perhaps matches TRBD1 (6 bases). The length of the CDR3 is 14 residues. V lost 4 bases, J lost 5 bases, and 14 bases lay in between. The germline V gene encodes CDR1 KGHSH and CDR2 LQKENI. The CDR3 protein is CASSQINRETEAFF. CDR3 nucleotide sequence: TGTGCCAGCTCACAGATAAACAGGGAGACTGAAGCTTTCTTT. Looking up the rest from reference TRBV18 and TRBJ1-1 gives the full variable domain: NAGVMQNPRHLVRRRGQEARLRCSPMKGHSHVYWYRQLPEEGLKFMVYLQKENIIDESGMPKERFSAEFPKEGPSILRIQQVVRGDSAAYFCASSQINRETEAFFGQGTRLTVV.

V is TRBV19 and J is TRBJ2-1, with D possibly being TRBD2 (7 bases). The V gene's germline CDR1 is LNHDA and CDR2 SQIVND (reference sequence). V lost 6 bases, J lost 5 bases, and 23 bases lay in between. The CDR3 has 17 amino acids. The CDR3 nucleotides read TGTGCCAGTAGCCCCTCCTTCGGCGGGGGCCGCCACAATGAGCAGTTCTTC. Amino acid sequence: CASSPSFGGGRHNEQFF.

The table lists this clone with a few counts. V and J are TRBV6-6 and TRBJ2-3; a weak D match, TRBD2 (6 bases). Trimming removed 2 bases from V and 3 bases from J, with 12 bases in between. The V gene's germline CDR1 is MNHNY and CDR2 SVGAGI (reference sequence). The CDR3 is 15 amino acids. CDR3 residues: CASSYQNLATDTQYF. The DNA of the CDR3 is TGTGCCAGCAGTTACCAAAATCTAGCGACAGATACGCAGTATTTT.

This clone was counted a few times. J is TRBJ2-1 and V is TRBV6-1; 11 nucleotides match TRBD1. With V trimmed by 4 bases and J by 12 bases, 14 bases remained unmatched. The length of the CDR3 is 16 residues. CDR1 is MNHNS, CDR2 SASEGT, per germline. The CDR3 here is CASSGRTGGASMGQFF. The CDR3 DNA sequence: TGTGCCAGCAGTGGTAGGACAGGGGGCGCATCGATGGGGCAGTTCTTC.

About this clone itself: One end of the junction does not line up with germline, which may come from a read error. The chain joins TRBV6-1 to TRBJ1-3; perhaps TRBD1 as D (5 bases). The CDR3 has 15 amino acids. Germline CDR1 MNHNS, CDR2 SASEGT. The CDR3 DNA is TGTGCCAGCAGCGAAGGCAGGGCTGCCGGAAACACCATATATTTT. Translating gives CASSEGRAAGNTIYF.

To note about this clone: The sample carries other DNA sequences with the same CDR3. The chain joins TRBV7-2 to TRBJ2-7; TRBD1 aligns across 12 bases. The CDR3 is made up of 14 amino acids. In germline, CDR1 is SGHTA, CDR2 FQGNSA. Trimming took 5 bases from V and 7 from J; bases not matched to a gene: 6. The chain's CDR3 is CASSLGQGAYEQYF. The CDR3, as DNA: TGTGCCAGCAGCCTGGGACAGGGGGCGTATGAGCAGTACTTC.